This T cell receptor beta chain was identified during a study of vaccination effects on CD4 cells after COVID-19. Study at large: Following the second dose by a median of 72 days, the post-vaccine samples were obtained. General study points: Among infection- and vaccine-induced clones, marked clonal contraction occurred late after vaccination. Early post-infection timepoints were missing from the study, which also had few convalescent patients.

The assay was immunoSEQ multiplex PCR, and TCRdb's table has in-frame clones only and misses some. The sample comprises tens of thousands of clones, roughly 73% of which are singletons, and about 2% rests with the top ten. About this clone itself: What it binds is unknown.

Trimming shortened V by 8 bases and J by 4 bases, and 11 bases separated the two germline ends. CDR1 and CDR2 (germline): MNHEY, SVGAGI. This CDR3 spans 12 amino acids. Around day 10 of culture, CD4+ T cells were separated out. The cohort was immunized with two doses of either the BNT162b2 or mRNA-1273 vaccine. This receptor was identified in a human donor who received a COVID-19 vaccine. The input for sequencing was CD4+ T cells from PBMCs cultured without peptide, taken after COVID-19 vaccination. The J gene is TRBJ1-1, the V gene TRBV6-5; tentative D call: TRBD1 (6 bases). The CDR3, as DNA: TGTGCCAGCCGGGACATGAGCACTGAAGCTTTCTTT. It yields the protein CASRDMSTEAFF.